The rows below give T cell receptor beta chains drawn from one sample of a study of blood T cell repertoires in COVID-19. The data were produced by immunoSEQ multiplex PCR, yet TCRdb's version contains in-frame clones alone and is incomplete. Of about 150,000 clones listed, around nine tenths are singletons. Specimen: peripheral blood. The source is a man aged 45-65 years who had recovered from COVID-19. Each CDR3 is given without its conserved first and last residue. Only some rows state a clone size, as once, few, many or a class for expanded clones.

j_call: TRBJ2-1; clone_size: .; v_call: TRBV7-9; cdr3_aa: ASRSGGAEEQF
j_call: TRBJ2-3; clone_size: .; v_call: TRBV9; cdr3_aa: ASSVLGQGTDTQY
j_call: TRBJ2-7; clone_size: .; v_call: TRBV10-3; cdr3_aa: AISEQLPRHEQY
j_call: TRBJ1-1; clone_size: .; v_call: TRBV9; cdr3_aa: ASREVGNTEAF
j_call: TRBJ1-1; clone_size: .; v_call: TRBV7-9; cdr3_aa: ASSREGVRLEAF
j_call: TRBJ2-7; clone_size: .; v_call: TRBV5-1; cdr3_aa: ASSLSGQGAQYEQY
j_call: TRBJ2-1; clone_size: .; v_call: TRBV1; cdr3_aa: TSSQGTSGDSYNEQF
j_call: TRBJ2-7; clone_size: .; v_call: TRBV13; cdr3_aa: ASSSGQGSPYEQY
j_call: TRBJ2-5; clone_size: .; v_call: TRBV9; cdr3_aa: ASSVDLGSSGGAGETQY
j_call: TRBJ1-2; clone_size: .; v_call: TRBV7-8; cdr3_aa: ASSLVMGRGENGYT
j_call: TRBJ2-6; clone_size: few; v_call: TRBV10-2; cdr3_aa: ASSEETGSSGANVLT
j_call: TRBJ2-1; clone_size: .; v_call: TRBV18; cdr3_aa: ASSPRDSDNEQF
j_call: TRBJ2-2; clone_size: once; v_call: TRBV28; cdr3_aa: ASSLPDTNTGELF
j_call: TRBJ1-3; clone_size: .; v_call: TRBV11-2; cdr3_aa: ASSRQGMLGNTIY
j_call: TRBJ2-5; clone_size: .; v_call: TRBV6-5; cdr3_aa: ASGLSSDRQETQY
j_call: TRBJ2-5; clone_size: .; v_call: TRBV2; cdr3_aa: ASSEVRGSETQY
j_call: TRBJ2-5; clone_size: .; v_call: TRBV6-5; cdr3_aa: ASSYSGQGETQY
j_call: TRBJ2-3; clone_size: .; v_call: TRBV18; cdr3_aa: ASSPYRGDTDTQY
j_call: TRBJ2-7; clone_size: .; v_call: TRBV9; cdr3_aa: ASSPDQGAPTYEQY
j_call: TRBJ2-5; clone_size: .; v_call: TRBV6-5; cdr3_aa: ASSFTGLAGFETQY
j_call: TRBJ2-7; clone_size: .; v_call: TRBV6-5; cdr3_aa: ATAWGQGALEQY
j_call: TRBJ2-7; clone_size: .; v_call: TRBV4-2; cdr3_aa: ASSQVSIIAGGSYEQY
j_call: TRBJ2-3; clone_size: .; v_call: TRBV6-4; cdr3_aa: ASSRLASSTDTQY
j_call: TRBJ2-7; clone_size: .; v_call: TRBV5-3; cdr3_aa: ARSLGLAGGLYYEQY
j_call: TRBJ2-7; clone_size: .; v_call: TRBV11-2; cdr3_aa: ASSSPLTGNEQY
j_call: TRBJ2-7; clone_size: .; v_call: TRBV27; cdr3_aa: ASSTTGYEQY
j_call: TRBJ2-5; clone_size: .; v_call: TRBV19; cdr3_aa: ASSYLAGGQETQY
j_call: TRBJ2-3; clone_size: .; v_call: TRBV7-9; cdr3_aa: ASSSTSGPTDTQY
j_call: TRBJ2-1; clone_size: .; v_call: TRBV6-4; cdr3_aa: ATRPGQGVNEQF
j_call: TRBJ2-1; clone_size: .; v_call: TRBV9; cdr3_aa: ASSVGGTSGNEQF
j_call: TRBJ2-7; clone_size: .; v_call: TRBV6-5; cdr3_aa: ASSLRGAGEQY
j_call: TRBJ2-3; clone_size: .; v_call: TRBV6-1; cdr3_aa: ASSATGGAGTDTQY
j_call: TRBJ2-3; clone_size: once; v_call: TRBV4-2; cdr3_aa: ASSQVRGGNTDTQY
j_call: TRBJ2-7; clone_size: .; v_call: TRBV7-2; cdr3_aa: ASSLARNSYEQY
j_call: TRBJ2-5; clone_size: .; v_call: TRBV28; cdr3_aa: ASRYKETQY
j_call: TRBJ2-7; clone_size: .; v_call: TRBV11-1; cdr3_aa: ASSPSIGRAPYEQY
j_call: TRBJ2-3; clone_size: .; v_call: TRBV6-4; cdr3_aa: ASSPRVFTDTQY
j_call: TRBJ2-7; clone_size: .; v_call: TRBV18; cdr3_aa: ASSPLSGGDHYEQY
j_call: TRBJ2-7; clone_size: .; v_call: TRBV15; cdr3_aa: ATSRGRQGSSYEQY
j_call: TRBJ2-5; clone_size: .; v_call: TRBV6-2/TRBV6-3; cdr3_aa: ASSYSLLAGIIQETQY
j_call: TRBJ1-6; clone_size: .; v_call: TRBV5-1; cdr3_aa: ASSLQGKDSPLH
j_call: TRBJ2-7; clone_size: once; v_call: TRBV10-2; cdr3_aa: ASRGPGQGAIEQY
j_call: TRBJ2-2; clone_size: .; v_call: TRBV19; cdr3_aa: ASSMAGITGELF
j_call: TRBJ2-5; clone_size: .; v_call: TRBV5-4; cdr3_aa: ASSRDRGETQY
j_call: TRBJ2-7; clone_size: .; v_call: TRBV6-5; cdr3_aa: ASIGTSNFYEQY
j_call: TRBJ1-4; clone_size: .; v_call: TRBV5-1; cdr3_aa: ASSQGQGDNEKLF
j_call: TRBJ2-1; clone_size: .; v_call: TRBV3-1/TRBV3-2; cdr3_aa: ASSLGEGEQF
j_call: TRBJ2-3; clone_size: .; v_call: TRBV4-1; cdr3_aa: ASSQYIGTNTDTQY
j_call: TRBJ2-1; clone_size: .; v_call: TRBV29-1; cdr3_aa: SVERLALYNEQF
j_call: TRBJ2-4; clone_size: .; v_call: TRBV7-9; cdr3_aa: ASSLVEGVKNIQY
j_call: TRBJ1-2; clone_size: .; v_call: TRBV4-2; cdr3_aa: ASSQVGQGGNYGYT
j_call: TRBJ2-7; clone_size: .; v_call: TRBV5-1; cdr3_aa: ASSSGDWSYEQY
j_call: TRBJ2-7; clone_size: .; v_call: TRBV28; cdr3_aa: ASSLLGTEPYEQY
j_call: TRBJ1-1; clone_size: .; v_call: TRBV11-2; cdr3_aa: ASDYREGYTEAF
j_call: TRBJ2-7; clone_size: .; v_call: TRBV6-5; cdr3_aa: ASSYSTSPSEQY
j_call: TRBJ1-5; clone_size: .; v_call: TRBV6-5; cdr3_aa: ASNPDRSSNQPQH
j_call: TRBJ1-1; clone_size: .; v_call: TRBV6-5; cdr3_aa: ASSLTGAAEAF